The sequence of this T cell receptor (beta chain) was determined in a study of T cells in Graves' hyperthyroidism and ophthalmopathy. In the study overall: It was at initial diagnosis, before any treatment, that peripheral blood was collected. Study-wide results and limits: In blood, most of the thyroid clonotypes expanded above 0.001 were also present. A model of 13 V-J features distinguished ophthalmopathy from stable hyperthyroidism.

Notes on this clonotype: Its antigen is unidentified.

CDR3 length: 16 residues. Germline V lookup: CDR1 MDHEN, CDR2 SYDVKM. V was pared by 6 bases and J by 4 bases, with 13 bases of the junction left unmatched. Amplification of TCR beta CDR3 regions was performed using RNA transcripts as template. Primed by the HTBI set, a first-round RT-PCR was run on the TCR CDR3. In TCRdb, the multiplex PCR reads were re-called with MiXCR into one record per CDR3 protein. The profile shows approximately 690,000 distinct CDR3 sequences, around 21% of them singletons. Source material: blood. This sequence joins TRBV28 and TRBJ1-2, with TRBD1 identical over 8 bases. This receptor was identified in a man younger than 45 with Graves' ophthalmopathy. The DNA of the CDR3 is TGTGCCAGCAGCCGAATCGGGGACAGGCAGACCTATGGCTACACCTTC. Protein sequence: CASSRIGDRQTYGYTF.